What follows is one TCR beta chain and its context. No antigen is known for it. Naive CD8 cells, CD45RO-negative and positively selected for CCR7, excluded terminally differentiated effector memory CD45RA+ cells. Every donor was a Caucasian adult from Nashville, Tennessee. V was shortened by 4 bases and J by 2 bases, with 17 bases between the two germline ends. CDR1 is MNHEY, CDR2 SVGAGI, per germline. The CDR3 spans 16 residues. The sample belongs to a study of shared clonotypes between healthy human individuals. Overall study findings and caveats: Generation probability values for non-shared clonotypes were lower than those for clonotypes shared by all four donors.

Generated by immunoSEQ multiplex PCR, the TCRdb table keeps only in-frame clones and is missing some. The table has around 2.1 million clones, roughly 91% seen once. This receptor was obtained from a man between 18 and 29 years old in good health. Some clones in this sample may be carry-over from other donors' samples. V is TRBV6-5 and J is TRBJ2-5; D perhaps matches TRBD1 (6 bases). The sequenced sample consisted of naive CD8+ T cells from PBMCs. The CDR3 DNA follows: TGTGCCAGCAGTTGGACAGATCCTCCCGCACAAGAGACCCAGTACTTC. Protein sequence: CASSWTDPPAQETQYF.